These 8 T cell receptor beta chains originate from one sample sequenced in a study of T cells expressing NK-cell markers. TCRdb re-called the 5' RACE reads, yielding one record per CDR3 amino acid sequence without DNA. Seen in this sample are almost 450,000 distinct CDR3 sequences; the ten most common clones hold more than 7%. Input material: blood T cells: a sorted CD56 or NKG2C T cell subset, CD4+ or CD8+ T cells, or bulk PBMC T cells (not recorded which). These receptor sequences come from a woman aged 18-70 years in good health.

V is TRBV6-2 or TRBV6-3 and J is TRBJ1-1. Germline V gene data show CDR1 as MNHEY and CDR2 as SVGEGT. The CDR3 contains 14 residues. The CDR3 sequence: CASGPTAVNTEAFF.

The chain is built from TRBV7-8 and TRBJ2-5. This CDR3 spans 13 amino acids. Germline V gene sequence: CDR1 SGHVS, CDR2 FQNEAQ. CDR3 residues: CASSLDVQETQYF.

This rearrangement joins TRBV27 to TRBJ2-3; checking the TCRdb D call of TRBD2 is not possible without DNA. This CDR3 is built from 16 residues. Per germline, CDR1 MNHEY and CDR2 SMNVEV (reference sequence). CDR3: CASSLTRLAGADTQYF.

The V and J genes are TRBV4-2 and TRBJ2-2. This CDR3 has 15 residues. Germline V gives CDR1 LGHNA, CDR2 YNFKEQ. This chain's CDR3 is CASSQRVLADRELFF.

The genes are TRBV20-1 and TRBJ2-5; lacking DNA, the TRBD1 call made by TCRdb goes unchecked. The CDR3 has 14 amino acids. Germline values: CDR1 DFQATT, CDR2 SNEGSKA (reference sequence). The CDR3 reads CSARRGTGLETQYF.

This sequence joins TRBV29-1 and TRBJ2-7. Germline V lookup: CDR1 SQVTM, CDR2 ANQGSEA. This CDR3 is built from 11 residues. This chain's CDR3 is CSVGSSYEQYF.

CDR3 in amino acids: CASRFPSGDTQYF. The chain recombines TRBV12-3 or TRBV12-4 with TRBJ2-3; the TCRdb call, TRBD2, lacks DNA for checking. This CDR3 has 13 residues.

The genes are TRBV6-1 and TRBJ2-1; TCRdb calls TRBD2, which cannot be checked without DNA. Germline V gene lookup returns CDR1 MNHNS and CDR2 SASEGT. This CDR3 has 15 residues. This CDR3 reads CASTFASGTYNEQFF.